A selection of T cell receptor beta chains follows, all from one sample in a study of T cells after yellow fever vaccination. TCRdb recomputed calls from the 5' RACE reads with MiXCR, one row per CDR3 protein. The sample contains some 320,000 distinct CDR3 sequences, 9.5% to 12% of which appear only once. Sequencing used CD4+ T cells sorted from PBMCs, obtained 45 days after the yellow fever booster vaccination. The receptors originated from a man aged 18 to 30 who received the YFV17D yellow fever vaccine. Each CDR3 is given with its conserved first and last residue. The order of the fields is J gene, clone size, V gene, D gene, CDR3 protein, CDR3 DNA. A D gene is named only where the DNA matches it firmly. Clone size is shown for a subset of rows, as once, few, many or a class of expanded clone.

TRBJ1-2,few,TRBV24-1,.,CATSDRGYGYTF,TGTGCCACCAGTGATCGAGGATATGGCTACACCTTC
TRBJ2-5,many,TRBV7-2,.,CASSLPEPPETQYF,TGTGCCAGCAGCTTACCCGAACCCCCCGAGACCCAGTACTTC
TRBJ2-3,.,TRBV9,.,CASSGGEDTQYF,TGTGCCAGCAGCGGGGGGGAGGATACGCAGTATTTT
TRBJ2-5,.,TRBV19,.,CASSTTYLGSQETQYF,TGTGCCAGTAGTACAACATATTTAGGGAGCCAAGAGACCCAGTACTTC
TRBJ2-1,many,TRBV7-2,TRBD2,CASSTLAGGEQFF,TGTGCCAGCAGCACCCTCGCGGGGGGCGAGCAGTTCTTC
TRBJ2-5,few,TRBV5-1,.,CASSLGPPQETQYF,TGCGCCAGCAGCTTGGGCCCCCCTCAAGAGACCCAGTACTTC
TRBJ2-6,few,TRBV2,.,CATTPGGFLGANVLTF,TGTGCCACGACCCCTGGGGGGTTTCTCGGGGCCAACGTCCTGACTTTC
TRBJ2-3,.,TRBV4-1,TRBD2,CASSQEKELAGGNTQYF,TGCGCCAGCAGCCAAGAGAAAGAGTTAGCGGGGGGAAATACGCAGTATTTT
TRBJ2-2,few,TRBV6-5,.,CASSFSRAPGELFF,TGTGCCAGCAGTTTCTCCAGGGCTCCCGGGGAGCTGTTTTTT
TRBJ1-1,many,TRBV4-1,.,CASSQVPLSTEAFF,TGCGCCAGCAGCCAAGTCCCCCTGTCGACTGAAGCTTTCTTT
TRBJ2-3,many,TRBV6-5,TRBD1,CASSPPTGQGTDTQYF,TGTGCCAGCAGTCCCCCCACGGGACAGGGTACGGATACGCAGTATTTT
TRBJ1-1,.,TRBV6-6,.,CASSYSSVTEAFF,TGTGCCAGCAGTTACTCGAGTGTCACTGAAGCTTTCTTT